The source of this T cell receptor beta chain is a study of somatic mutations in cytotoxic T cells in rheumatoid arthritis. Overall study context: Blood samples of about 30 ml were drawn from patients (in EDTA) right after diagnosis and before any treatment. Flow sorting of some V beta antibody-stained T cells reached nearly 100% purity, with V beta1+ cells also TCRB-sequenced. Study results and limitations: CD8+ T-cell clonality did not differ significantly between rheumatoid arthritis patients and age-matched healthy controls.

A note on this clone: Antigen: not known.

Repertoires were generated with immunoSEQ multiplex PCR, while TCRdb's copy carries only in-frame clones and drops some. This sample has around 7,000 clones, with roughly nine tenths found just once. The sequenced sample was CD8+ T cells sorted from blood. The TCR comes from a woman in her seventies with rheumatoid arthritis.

CDR3 bases: TGTGCCAGCAGCTTAGGGGACAGGTATCAGCCCCAGCATTTT. Translating gives CASSLGDRYQPQHF. This chain connects TRBV7-2 to TRBJ1-5, with TRBD1 matching over 8 bases. The CDR3 is made up of 14 amino acids. The germline CDR1 and CDR2 sequences are SGHTA and FQGNSA. V was clipped by 1 base and J by 5 bases; unmatched bases: 1. The full variable domain, rest sourced from reference TRBV7-2 and TRBJ1-5, is GAGVSQSPSNKVTEKGKDVELRCDPISGHTALYWYRQSLGQGLEFLIYFQGNSAPDKSGLPSDRFSAERTGGSVSTLTIQRTQQEDSAVYLCASSLGDRYQPQHFGDGTRLSIL.